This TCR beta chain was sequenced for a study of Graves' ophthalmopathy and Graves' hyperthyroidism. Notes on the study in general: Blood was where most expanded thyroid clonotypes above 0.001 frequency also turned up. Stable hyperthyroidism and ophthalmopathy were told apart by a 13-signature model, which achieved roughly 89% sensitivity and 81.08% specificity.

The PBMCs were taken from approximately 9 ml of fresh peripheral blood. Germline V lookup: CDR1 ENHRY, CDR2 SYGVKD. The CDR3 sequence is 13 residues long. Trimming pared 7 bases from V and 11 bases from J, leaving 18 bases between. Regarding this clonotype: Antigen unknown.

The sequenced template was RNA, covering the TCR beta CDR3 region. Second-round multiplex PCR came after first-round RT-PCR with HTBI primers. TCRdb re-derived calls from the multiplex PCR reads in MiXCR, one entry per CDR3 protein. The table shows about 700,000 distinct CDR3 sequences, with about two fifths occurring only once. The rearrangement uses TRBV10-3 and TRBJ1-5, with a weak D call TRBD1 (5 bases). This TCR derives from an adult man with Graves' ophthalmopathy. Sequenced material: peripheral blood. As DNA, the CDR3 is TGTGCCATCAAGGCCAGGGAGCAAGAGACCCAGCATTTT. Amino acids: CAIKAREQETQHF.